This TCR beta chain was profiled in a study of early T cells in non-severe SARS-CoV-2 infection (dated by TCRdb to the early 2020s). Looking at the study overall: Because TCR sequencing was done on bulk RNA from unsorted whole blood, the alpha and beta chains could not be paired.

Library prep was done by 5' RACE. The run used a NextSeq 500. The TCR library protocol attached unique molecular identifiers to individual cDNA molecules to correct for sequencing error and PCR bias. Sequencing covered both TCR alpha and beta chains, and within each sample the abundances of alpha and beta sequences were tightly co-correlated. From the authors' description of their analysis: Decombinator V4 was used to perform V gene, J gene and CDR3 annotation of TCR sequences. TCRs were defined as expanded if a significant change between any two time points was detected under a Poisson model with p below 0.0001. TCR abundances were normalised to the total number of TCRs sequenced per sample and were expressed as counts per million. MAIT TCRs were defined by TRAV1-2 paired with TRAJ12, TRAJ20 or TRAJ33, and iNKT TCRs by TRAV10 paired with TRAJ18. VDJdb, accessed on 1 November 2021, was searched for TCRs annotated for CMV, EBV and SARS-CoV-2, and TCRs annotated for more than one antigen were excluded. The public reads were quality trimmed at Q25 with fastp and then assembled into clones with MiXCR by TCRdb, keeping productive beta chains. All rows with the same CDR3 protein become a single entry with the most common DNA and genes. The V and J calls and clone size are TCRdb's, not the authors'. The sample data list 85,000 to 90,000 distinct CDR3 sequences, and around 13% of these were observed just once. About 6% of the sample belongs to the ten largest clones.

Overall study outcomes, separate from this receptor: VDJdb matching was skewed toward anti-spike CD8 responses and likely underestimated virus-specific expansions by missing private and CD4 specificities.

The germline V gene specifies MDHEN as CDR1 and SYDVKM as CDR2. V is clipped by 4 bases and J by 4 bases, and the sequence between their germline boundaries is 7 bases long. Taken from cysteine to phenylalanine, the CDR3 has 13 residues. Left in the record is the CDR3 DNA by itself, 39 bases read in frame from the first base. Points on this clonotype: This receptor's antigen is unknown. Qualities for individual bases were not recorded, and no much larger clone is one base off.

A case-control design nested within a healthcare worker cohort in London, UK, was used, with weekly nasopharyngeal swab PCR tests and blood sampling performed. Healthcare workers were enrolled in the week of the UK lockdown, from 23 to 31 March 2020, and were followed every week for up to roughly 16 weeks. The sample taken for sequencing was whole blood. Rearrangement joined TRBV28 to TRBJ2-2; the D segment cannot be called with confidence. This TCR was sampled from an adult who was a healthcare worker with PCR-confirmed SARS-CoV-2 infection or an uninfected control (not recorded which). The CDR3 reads CASSSTRTGELFF. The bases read TGTGCCAGCAGTTCTACCCGCACCGGGGAGCTGTTTTTT.